This TCR beta chain was captured in a study of tumor-infiltrating lymphocytes in primary liver carcinoma. Unsorted whole blood served as the source of blood RNA, and germline DNA was extracted as well. The CDR3 sequence is 14 residues long. Germline assignment: CDR1 MNHNY and CDR2 SVGAGI (reference sequence). V was trimmed by 10 bases and J by 4 bases, leaving 19 bases between them. With respect to this clonotype: Being one base from a much bigger clone, this may be a read error.

Production of TCR beta cDNA used around 500 ng total RNA together with a constant-region primer. Three nested multiplex PCR rounds, a slightly modified ARM-PCR, produced the libraries for TCR beta. The first two PCR rounds, around 10 cycles each, used TRBV1-TRBV30 forward primers and a C-beta reverse primer. TCRdb processed the multiplex PCR reads anew with MiXCR; each CDR3 protein has one entry. The top ten clones hold about 6.5% of a sample with 330,000 or so distinct CDR3 sequences, 65% of them seen once. The rearrangement joins TRBV6-6 to TRBJ2-5, with TRBD1 as a possible D gene (5 bases). Sequencing used peripheral blood. The receptor was derived from a man in his forties with primary liver carcinoma and hepatitis B virus infection. The CDR3 bases are TGTGCCACGATTGGGCAGGGCTCGGGAGAGACCCAGTACTTC. It is translated as CATIGQGSGETQYF.